Sequencing of this T cell receptor (beta chain) was carried out in a study of tumor-infiltrating lymphocytes in oesophageal squamous cell carcinoma. V was shortened by 5 bases and J by 6 bases, with 5 bases between the two germline ends. The germline V gene has CDR1 SGHVS and CDR2 FNYEAQ. This CDR3 is built from 11 residues. TCRdb re-called the PCR reads with MiXCR, one entry per CDR3 protein. The sample has around 12,000 distinct CDR3 sequences, 52% seen once. The receptor was derived from a female donor with esophageal squamous cell carcinoma. The V gene is TRBV7-6, the J gene TRBJ2-1; the D is unclear. The sequenced sample was esophageal tumor tissue. The CDR3 DNA reads TGTGCCAGCAGCCATAGCAATGAGCAGTTCTTC. Translated, it gives CASSHSNEQFF. The complete variable domain, with remaining parts taken from reference TRBV7-6 and TRBJ2-1, reads GAGVSQSPRYKVTKRGQDVALRCDPISGHVSLYWYRQALGQGPEFLTYFNYEAQQDKSGLPNDRFSAERPEGSISTLTIQRTEQRDSAMYRCASSHSNEQFFGPGTRLTVL.